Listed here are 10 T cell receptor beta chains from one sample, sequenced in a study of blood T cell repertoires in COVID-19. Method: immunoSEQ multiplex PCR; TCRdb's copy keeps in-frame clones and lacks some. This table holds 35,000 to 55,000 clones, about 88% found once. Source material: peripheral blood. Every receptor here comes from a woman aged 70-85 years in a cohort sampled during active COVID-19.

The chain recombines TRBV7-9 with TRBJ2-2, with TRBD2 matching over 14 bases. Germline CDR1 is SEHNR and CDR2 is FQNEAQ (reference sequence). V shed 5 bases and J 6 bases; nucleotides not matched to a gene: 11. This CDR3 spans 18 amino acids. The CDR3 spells CASSIWTGTSGSPGELFF. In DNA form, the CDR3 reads TGTGCCAGCAGCATATGGACCGGGACTAGCGGGAGCCCCGGGGAGCTGTTTTTT. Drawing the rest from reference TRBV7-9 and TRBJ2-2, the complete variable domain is DTGVSQNPRHKITKRGQNVTFRCDPISEHNRLYWYRQTLGQGPEFLTYFQNEAQLEKSRLLSDRFSAERPKGSFSTLEIQRTEQGDSAMYLCASSIWTGTSGSPGELFFGEGSRLTVL.

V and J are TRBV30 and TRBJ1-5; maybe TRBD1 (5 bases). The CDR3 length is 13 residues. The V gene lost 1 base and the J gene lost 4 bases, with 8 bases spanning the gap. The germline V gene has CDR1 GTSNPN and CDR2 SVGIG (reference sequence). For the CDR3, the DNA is TGTGCCTGGAGTGCCAGGGATAATCAGCCCCAGCATTTT. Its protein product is CAWSARDNQPQHF.

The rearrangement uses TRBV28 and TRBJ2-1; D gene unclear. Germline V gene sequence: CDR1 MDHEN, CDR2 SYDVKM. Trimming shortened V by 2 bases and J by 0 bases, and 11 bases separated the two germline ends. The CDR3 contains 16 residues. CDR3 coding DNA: TGTGCCAGCAGTTTAGTGGGCCTGAGCTCCTACAATGAGCAGTTCTTC. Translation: CASSLVGLSSYNEQFF.

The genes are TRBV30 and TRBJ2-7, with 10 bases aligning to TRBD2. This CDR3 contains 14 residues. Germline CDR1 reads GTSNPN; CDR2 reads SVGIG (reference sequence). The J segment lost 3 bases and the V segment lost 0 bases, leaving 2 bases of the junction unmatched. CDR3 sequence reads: CAWSVASGSYEQYF. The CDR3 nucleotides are TGTGCCTGGAGTGTCGCTAGCGGGAGCTACGAGCAGTACTTC.

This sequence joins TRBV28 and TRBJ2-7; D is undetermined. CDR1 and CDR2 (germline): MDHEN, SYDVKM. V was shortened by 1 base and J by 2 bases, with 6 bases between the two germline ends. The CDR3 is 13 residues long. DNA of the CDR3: TGTGCCAGCAGTTTATCCCCGGCCTACGAGCAGTACTTC. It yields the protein CASSLSPAYEQYF.

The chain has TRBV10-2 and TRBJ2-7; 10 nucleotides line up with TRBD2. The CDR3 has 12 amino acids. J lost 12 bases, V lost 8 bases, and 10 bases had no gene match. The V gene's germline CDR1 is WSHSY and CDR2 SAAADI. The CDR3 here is CASPRRAGGVYF. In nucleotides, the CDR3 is TGCGCCAGCCCCCGGCGAGCGGGAGGGGTGTACTTC.

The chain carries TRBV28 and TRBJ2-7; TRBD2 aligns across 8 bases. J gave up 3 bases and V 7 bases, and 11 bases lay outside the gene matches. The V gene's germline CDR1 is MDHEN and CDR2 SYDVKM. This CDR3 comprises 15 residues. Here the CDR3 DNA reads TGTGCCAGCACTCAATCCGGGACTAGTCGCTACGAGCAGTACTTC. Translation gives CASTQSGTSRYEQYF.

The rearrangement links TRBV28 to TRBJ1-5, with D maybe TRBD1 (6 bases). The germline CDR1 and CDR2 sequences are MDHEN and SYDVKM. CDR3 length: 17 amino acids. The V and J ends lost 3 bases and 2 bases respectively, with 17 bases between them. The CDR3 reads CASSFARGIVGNQPQHF. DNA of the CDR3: TGTGCCAGCAGTTTCGCAAGGGGGATTGTTGGCAATCAGCCCCAGCATTTT.

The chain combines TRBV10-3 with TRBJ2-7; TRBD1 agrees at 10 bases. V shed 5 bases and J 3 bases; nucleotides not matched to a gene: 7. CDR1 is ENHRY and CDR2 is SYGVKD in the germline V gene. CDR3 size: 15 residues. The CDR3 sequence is CAISNSGTGVYEQYF. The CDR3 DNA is TGTGCCATCAGTAATTCCGGGACAGGGGTCTACGAGCAGTACTTC.

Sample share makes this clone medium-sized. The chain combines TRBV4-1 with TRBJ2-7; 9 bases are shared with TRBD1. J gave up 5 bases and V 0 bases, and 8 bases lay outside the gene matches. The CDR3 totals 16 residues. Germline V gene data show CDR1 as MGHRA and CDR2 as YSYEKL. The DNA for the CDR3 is TGCGCCAGCAGCCAAGACCATGGGACAGGGAGGAACGAGCAGTACTTC. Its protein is CASSQDHGTGRNEQYF.